This T cell receptor beta chain derives from a study of T cells in tuberculosis. Turning to the study itself: T cells were selected with CD1B tetramers loaded with glucose monomycolate.

This CDR3 region has 13 residues. The V and J ends lost 0 bases and 9 bases respectively, with 10 bases between them. Germline V gives CDR1 SGHRS, CDR2 YFSETQ. As for time point: new active TB diagnosis, blood taken before or within 7 days of starting treatment. On average around 100,000 T cells per donor were immunosequenced. Worth noting for this clone: Its antigen is as yet unknown.

The study's findings and limits: Smaller distances to GMM-specific TCRs suggested their expansion in active tuberculosis.

TCRdb's copy holds only in-frame clones and misses some; the assay was immunoSEQ multiplex PCR. The sample has 30,000 to 35,000 clones; roughly 93% are singletons. Sequences were derived from PBMCs, sampled at tuberculosis diagnosis. This chain connects TRBV5-1 to TRBJ2-1; D is ambiguous. This TCR was recovered from an adult with tuberculosis. CDR3 coding DNA: TGCGCCAGCAGCTTGGTCCTTTCGGGTGAGCAGTTCTTC. Translating it yields CASSLVLSGEQFF.